The TCR beta chain described here comes from a study of Tregs in tolerant kidney transplant recipients. The study, taken as a whole, reports: Tolerant patients' donor-specific Tregs expanded beyond overall Tregs, suggesting antigen-driven growth. Few patients were studied, so findings need validation in larger groups. Nucleotide sequences could not be compared across some patients' samples due to primer changes.

About this clone: Antigen unknown.

Produced via immunoSEQ multiplex PCR; TCRdb's table is partial and in-frame only. The repertoire holds tens of thousands of clones, with more than 85% as singletons. Recipients received nonmyeloablative bone marrow transplants from related graft donors, with transient mixed chimerism. Unstimulated Tregs (CD4+CD25+CD127-) and CD4+CD25- non-Tregs were sorted from PBMCs. The germline CDR1 and CDR2 sequences are SGHTA and FQGNSA. The ends lost 4 bases at V and 5 bases at J; junction bases unmatched: 9. The CDR3 consists of 17 residues. This TCR was recovered from a human patient who received a combined kidney and bone marrow transplant. Some of these T cells may belong to the graft donor. The chain uses TRBV7-2 and TRBJ2-4, with 12 bases matching TRBD2. Specimen: CD4+ T cells from blood (PBMCs), collected 24 months after the transplant. The DNA for the CDR3 is TGTGCCAGCAGCTCCGTTTCTAGCGGGGGGGCTCAAAACATTCAGTACTTC. Its translation: CASSSVSSGGAQNIQYF.